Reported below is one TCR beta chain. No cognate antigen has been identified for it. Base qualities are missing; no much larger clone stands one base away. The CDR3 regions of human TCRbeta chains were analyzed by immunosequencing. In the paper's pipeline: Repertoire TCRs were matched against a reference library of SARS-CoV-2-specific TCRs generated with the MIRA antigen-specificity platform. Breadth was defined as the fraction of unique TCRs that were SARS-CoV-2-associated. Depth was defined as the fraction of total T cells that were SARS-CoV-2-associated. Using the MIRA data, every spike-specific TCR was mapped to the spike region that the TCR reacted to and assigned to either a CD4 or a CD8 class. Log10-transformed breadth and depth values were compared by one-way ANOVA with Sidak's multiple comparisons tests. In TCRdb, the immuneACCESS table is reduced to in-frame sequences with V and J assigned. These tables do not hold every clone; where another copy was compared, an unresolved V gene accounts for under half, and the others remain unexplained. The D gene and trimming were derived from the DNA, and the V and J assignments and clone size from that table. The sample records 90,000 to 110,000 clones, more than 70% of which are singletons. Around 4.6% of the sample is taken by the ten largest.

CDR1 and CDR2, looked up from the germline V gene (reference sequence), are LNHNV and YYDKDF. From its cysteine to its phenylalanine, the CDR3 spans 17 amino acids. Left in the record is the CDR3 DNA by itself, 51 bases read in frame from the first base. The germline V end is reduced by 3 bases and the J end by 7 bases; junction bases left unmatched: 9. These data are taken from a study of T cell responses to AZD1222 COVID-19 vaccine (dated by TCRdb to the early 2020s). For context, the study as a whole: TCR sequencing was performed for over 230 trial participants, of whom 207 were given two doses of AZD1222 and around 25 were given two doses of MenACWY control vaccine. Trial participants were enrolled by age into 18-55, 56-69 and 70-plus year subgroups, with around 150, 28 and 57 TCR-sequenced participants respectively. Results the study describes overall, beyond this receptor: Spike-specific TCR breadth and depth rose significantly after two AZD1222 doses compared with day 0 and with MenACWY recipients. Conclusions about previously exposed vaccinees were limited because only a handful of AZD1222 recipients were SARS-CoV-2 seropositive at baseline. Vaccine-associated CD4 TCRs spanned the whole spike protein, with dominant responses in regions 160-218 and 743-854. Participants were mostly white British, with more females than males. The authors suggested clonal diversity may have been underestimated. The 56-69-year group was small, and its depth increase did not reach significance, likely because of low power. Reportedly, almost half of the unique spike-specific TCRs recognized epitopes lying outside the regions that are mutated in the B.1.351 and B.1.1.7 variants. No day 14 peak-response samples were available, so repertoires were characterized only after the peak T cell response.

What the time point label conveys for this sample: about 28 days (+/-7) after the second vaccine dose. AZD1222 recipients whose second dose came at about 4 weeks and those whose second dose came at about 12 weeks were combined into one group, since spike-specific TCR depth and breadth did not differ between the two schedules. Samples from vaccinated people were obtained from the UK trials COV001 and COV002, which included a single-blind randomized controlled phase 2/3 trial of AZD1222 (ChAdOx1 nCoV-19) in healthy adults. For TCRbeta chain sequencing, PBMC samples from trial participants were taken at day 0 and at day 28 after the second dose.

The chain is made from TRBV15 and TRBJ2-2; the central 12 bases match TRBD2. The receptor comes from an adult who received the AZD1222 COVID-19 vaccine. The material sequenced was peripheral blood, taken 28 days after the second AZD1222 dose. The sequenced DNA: TGTGCCACCAGCAGCCCCAGACTAGCGGGAGCGGGCGGGGAGCTGTTTTTT. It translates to CATSSPRLAGAGGELFF.